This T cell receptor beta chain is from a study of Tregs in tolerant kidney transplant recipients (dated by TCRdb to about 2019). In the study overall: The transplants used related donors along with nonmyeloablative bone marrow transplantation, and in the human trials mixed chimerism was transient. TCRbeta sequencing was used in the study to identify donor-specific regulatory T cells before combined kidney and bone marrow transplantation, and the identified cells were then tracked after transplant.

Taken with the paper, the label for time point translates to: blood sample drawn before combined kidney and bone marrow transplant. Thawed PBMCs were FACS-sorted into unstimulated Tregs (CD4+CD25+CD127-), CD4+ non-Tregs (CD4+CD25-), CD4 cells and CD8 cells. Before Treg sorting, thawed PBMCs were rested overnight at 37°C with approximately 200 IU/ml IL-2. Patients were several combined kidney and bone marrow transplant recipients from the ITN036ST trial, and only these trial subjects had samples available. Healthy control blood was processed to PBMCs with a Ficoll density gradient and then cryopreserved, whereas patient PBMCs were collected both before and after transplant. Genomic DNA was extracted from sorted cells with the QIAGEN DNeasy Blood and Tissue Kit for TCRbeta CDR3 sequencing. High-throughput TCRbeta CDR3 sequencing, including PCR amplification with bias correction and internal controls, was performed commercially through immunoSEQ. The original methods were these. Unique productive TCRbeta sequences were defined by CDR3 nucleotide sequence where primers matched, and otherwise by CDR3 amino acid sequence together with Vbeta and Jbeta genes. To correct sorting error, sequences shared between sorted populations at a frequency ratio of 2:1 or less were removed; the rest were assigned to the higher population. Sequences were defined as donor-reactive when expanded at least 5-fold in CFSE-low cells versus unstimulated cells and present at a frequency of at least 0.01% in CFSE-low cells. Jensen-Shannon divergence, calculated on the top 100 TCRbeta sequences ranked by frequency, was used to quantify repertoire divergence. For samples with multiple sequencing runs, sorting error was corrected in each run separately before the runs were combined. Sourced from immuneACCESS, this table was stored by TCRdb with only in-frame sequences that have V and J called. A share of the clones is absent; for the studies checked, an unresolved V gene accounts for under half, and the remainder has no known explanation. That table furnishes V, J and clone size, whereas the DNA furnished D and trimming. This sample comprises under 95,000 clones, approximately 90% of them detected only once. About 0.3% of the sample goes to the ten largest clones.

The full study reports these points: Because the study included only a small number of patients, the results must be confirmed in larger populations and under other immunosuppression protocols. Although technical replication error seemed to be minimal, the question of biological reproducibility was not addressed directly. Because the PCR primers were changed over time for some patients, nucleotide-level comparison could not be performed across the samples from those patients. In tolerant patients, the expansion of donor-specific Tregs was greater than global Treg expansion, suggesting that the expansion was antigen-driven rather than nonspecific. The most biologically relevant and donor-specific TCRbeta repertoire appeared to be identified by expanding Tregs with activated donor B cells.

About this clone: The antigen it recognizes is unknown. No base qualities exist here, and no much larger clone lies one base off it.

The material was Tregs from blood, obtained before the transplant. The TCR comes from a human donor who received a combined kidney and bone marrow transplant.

The CDR3 here reads CASSFQGISGNTIYF. The DNA sequence is as follows: TGCGCCAGCAGCTTTCAGGGCATCTCTGGAAACACCATATATTTT. This chain is built from TRBV5-1 and TRBJ1-3; a tentative D call is TRBD1 (5 bases match). Based on the germline V gene, the CDR1 and CDR2 sequences are SGHRS and YFSETQ. V and J lose 2 bases and 0 bases, and a span of 9 bases separates them. The CDR3 contains 15 residues, cysteine and phenylalanine counted. Of all the DNA, just the CDR3 is kept, 45 bases in frame from base 1. The full variable domain, with segments outside the CDR3 supplied by the reference TRBV5-1 and TRBJ1-3 proteins, appears as KAGVTQTPRYLIKTRGQQVTLSCSPISGHRSVSWYQQTPGQGLQFLFEYFSETQRNKGNFPGRFSGRQFSNSRSEMNVSTLELGDSALYLCASSFQGISGNTIYFGEGSWLTVV.